This TCR beta chain was observed in a study of CD8+CD57+ T cells in acquired aplastic anemia (dated by TCRdb to the late 2010s). With respect to the entire study: A mean of approximately 3 ug of DNA, ranging from roughly 0.19 to 30 ug, was extracted from sorted CD4+ and CD8+ cells. Here is what the overall study found, with its caveats: Between patients and healthy controls, no significant difference in CD8+ Simpson's diversity was found (P=0.060). Roughly 30 CD8+ CDR3 sequences were found to be shared between patients and controls, but these sequences appeared to be highly expressed in patients and within the immunodominant clones of the patients.

Concerning this clonotype itself: Its binding antigen is unknown. Per-nucleotide qualities are absent, and no much larger clonotype sits a single base away.

TCR beta VDJ combination and CDR3 sequence profiling used genomic DNA as the template. An Illumina HiSeq 2000 was the platform used for TCR repertoire sequencing. The paper's data handling went like this. Repertoires were assessed using TRBV/TRBJ rearrangement plots, CDR3 size and DJ length profiles, and Simpson's diversity index. The most abundant DNA sequence in the deep sequencing data was taken as the immunodominant clone. CDR3 amino acid sequences were screened for sharing across subjects and compared with published repertoires and the VDJdb database. In TCRdb, the public reads were trimmed at Q25 with fastp and aligned with MiXCR, with productive beta chains retained. Rows merge per CDR3 protein into single entries with the most common DNA and genes. Clone size and V and J calls follow TCRdb, not the original study. The sample yields under 350,000 distinct CDR3 sequences; 45% to 65% were counted once. Under 8.5% of the sample is held by the ten biggest clonotypes.

TCR repertoires of sorted CD4+ and CD8+ blood T cells from severe aplastic anemia patients and healthy subjects were deep-sequenced in the study. Ficoll-Paque density gradient centrifugation was used to isolate peripheral blood mononuclear cells. CD4+ and CD8+ T cells were sorted by FACS or magnetic beads before DNA extraction. According to the germline V gene (reference sequence), CDR1 reads DFQATT and CDR2 reads SNEGSKA. Germline trimming: 6 bases from V, 2 bases from J; junction bases outside gene matches: 5. The cysteine opens and the phenylalanine closes a CDR3 of 14 amino acids. The CDR3 DNA has 42 bases and is translated from base 1.

This sequence was found in a human donor with severe aplastic anemia or a healthy control (not recorded which). Sequencing was performed on sorted CD4+, CD8+, or CD8+CD57+ T cells (not recorded which) from PBMCs. Recombination joined TRBV20-1 with TRBJ1-5, and 9 junctional nucleotides match TRBD1. The DNA sequence follows: TGCAGTGCGGGGGACAGGGTGGGCAATCAGCCCCAGCATTTT. It translates as CSAGDRVGNQPQHF.